This entry features one T cell receptor beta chain sequence. This clone occurred once. No cognate antigen has been identified for it. Base qualities are not provided; no much larger clone lies one nucleotide away. Via the germline V gene (reference sequence), CDR1 is MNHNY and CDR2 SVGAGI. Trimming costs V 7 bases and J 3 bases, and their ends lie 14 bases apart. The CDR3 starts with the cysteine, ends with the phenylalanine, and has 14 residues. Only the CDR3 portion is preserved as DNA: 42 bases, with reading frame beginning at the first base. This sample was included in a study of control samples from healthy donors and cancer patients (dated by TCRdb to 2020 to 2022). To prepare the library, the immunoSEQ multiplex PCR assay was applied. TCRdb mirrors the immuneACCESS table, restricted to in-frame sequences. Some clones are absent from its copies; in checked studies, under half trace to an unresolved V gene, and the reason for the others is unknown. Counted in this sample were under 150,000 clones; 87% of them appeared once. Jointly, the top ten make up about 8.7% of the sample.

This chain joins TRBV6-6 to TRBJ2-3, with no reliable assignment of the D segment. The origin of this receptor is a man aged 35-49 years in good health. The sample taken for sequencing was blood. CDR3 region: CASTLPSGTDTQYF. The DNA sequence follows: TGTGCCAGCACCCTCCCTTCGGGTACAGATACGCAGTATTTT.